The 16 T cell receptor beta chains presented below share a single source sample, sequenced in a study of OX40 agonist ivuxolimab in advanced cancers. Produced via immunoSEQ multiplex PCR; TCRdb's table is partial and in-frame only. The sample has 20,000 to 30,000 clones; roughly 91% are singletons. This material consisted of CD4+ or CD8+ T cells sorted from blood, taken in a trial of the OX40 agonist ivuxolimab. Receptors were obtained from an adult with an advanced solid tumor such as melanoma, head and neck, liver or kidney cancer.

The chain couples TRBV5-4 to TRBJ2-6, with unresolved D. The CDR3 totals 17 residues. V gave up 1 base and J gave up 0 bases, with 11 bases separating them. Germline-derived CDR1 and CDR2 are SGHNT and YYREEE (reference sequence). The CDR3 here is CASSLNRESSGANVLTF. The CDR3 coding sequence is TGTGCCAGCAGCTTGAACAGAGAGAGCTCTGGGGCCAACGTCCTGACTTTC.

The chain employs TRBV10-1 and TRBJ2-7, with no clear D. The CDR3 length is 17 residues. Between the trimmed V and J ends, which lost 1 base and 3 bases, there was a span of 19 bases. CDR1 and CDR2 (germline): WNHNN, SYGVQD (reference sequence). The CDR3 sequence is CASSEYAWLMIYYEQYF. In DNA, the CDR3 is TGCGCCAGCAGTGAGTACGCCTGGCTTATGATCTACTACGAGCAGTACTTC.

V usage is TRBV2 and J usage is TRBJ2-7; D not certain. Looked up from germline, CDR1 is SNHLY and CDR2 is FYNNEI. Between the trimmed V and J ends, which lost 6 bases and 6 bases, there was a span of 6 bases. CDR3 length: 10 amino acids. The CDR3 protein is CASSTGEQYF. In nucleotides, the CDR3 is TGTGCCAGCAGCACGGGCGAGCAGTACTTC.

The CDR3 sequence: CASSYRDRGLNKQFF. The CDR3, as DNA: TGTGCCAGCAGTTACCGGGACAGGGGATTAAATAAGCAGTTCTTC. The chain employs TRBV6-5 and TRBJ2-1, with 10 bases identical to TRBD1. With V trimmed by 2 bases and J by 11 bases, 9 bases remained unmatched. CDR3 length equals 15 residues. Per the germline V gene, CDR1 is MNHEY and CDR2 is SVGAGI.

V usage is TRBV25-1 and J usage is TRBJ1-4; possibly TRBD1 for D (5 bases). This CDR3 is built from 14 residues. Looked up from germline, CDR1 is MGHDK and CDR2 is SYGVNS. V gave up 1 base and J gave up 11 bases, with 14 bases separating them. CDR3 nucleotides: TGTGCCAGCAGTGAATCGAGGGGCCCCGTGAAACTGTTTTTT. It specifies CASSESRGPVKLFF.

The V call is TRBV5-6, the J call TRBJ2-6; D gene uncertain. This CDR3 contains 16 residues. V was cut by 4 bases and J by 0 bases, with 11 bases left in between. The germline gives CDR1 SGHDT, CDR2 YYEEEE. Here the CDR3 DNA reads TGTGCCAGCAGCCCGGTCATTAGCTCTGGGGCCAACGTCCTGACTTTC. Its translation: CASSPVISSGANVLTF.

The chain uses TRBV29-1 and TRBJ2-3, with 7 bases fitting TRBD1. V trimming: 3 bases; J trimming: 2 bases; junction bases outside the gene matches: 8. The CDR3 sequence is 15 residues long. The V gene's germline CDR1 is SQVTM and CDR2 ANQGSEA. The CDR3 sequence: CSVEFGDRDTDTQYF. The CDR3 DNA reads TGCAGCGTTGAGTTCGGGGACAGAGACACAGATACGCAGTATTTT.

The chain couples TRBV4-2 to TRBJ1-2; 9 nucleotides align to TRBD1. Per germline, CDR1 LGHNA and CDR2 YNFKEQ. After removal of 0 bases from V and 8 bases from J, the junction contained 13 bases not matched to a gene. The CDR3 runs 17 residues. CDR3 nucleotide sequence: TGTGCCAGCAGCCAAGAGGGCGGGACAGGGACGGGTAGGGGCTACACCTTC. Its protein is CASSQEGGTGTGRGYTF.

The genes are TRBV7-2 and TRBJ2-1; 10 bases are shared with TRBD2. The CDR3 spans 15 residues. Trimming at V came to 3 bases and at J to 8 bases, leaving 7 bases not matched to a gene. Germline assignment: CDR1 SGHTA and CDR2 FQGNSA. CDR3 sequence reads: CASSLVQRGGDEQFF. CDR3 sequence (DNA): TGTGCCAGCAGCTTGGTCCAGCGGGGGGGTGATGAGCAGTTCTTC. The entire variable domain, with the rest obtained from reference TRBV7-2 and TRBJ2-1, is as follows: GAGVSQSPSNKVTEKGKDVELRCDPISGHTALYWYRQSLGQGLEFLIYFQGNSAPDKSGLPSDRFSAERTGGSVSTLTIQRTQQEDSAVYLCASSLVQRGGDEQFFGPGTRLTVL.

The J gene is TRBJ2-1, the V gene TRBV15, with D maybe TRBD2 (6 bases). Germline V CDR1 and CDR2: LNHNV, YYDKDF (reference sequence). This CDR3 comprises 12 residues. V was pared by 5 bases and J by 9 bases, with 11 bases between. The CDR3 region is CATSHGGSEQFF. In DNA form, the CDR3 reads TGTGCCACCAGCCACGGGGGTAGTGAGCAGTTCTTC.

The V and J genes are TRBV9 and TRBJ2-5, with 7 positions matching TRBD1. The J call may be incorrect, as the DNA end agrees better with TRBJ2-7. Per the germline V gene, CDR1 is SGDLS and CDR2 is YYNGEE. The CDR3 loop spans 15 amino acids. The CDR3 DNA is TGTGCCAGCAGCGTCGGGACAGTGGGCTCCTACGAGCAGTACTTC. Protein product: CASSVGTVGSYEQYF.

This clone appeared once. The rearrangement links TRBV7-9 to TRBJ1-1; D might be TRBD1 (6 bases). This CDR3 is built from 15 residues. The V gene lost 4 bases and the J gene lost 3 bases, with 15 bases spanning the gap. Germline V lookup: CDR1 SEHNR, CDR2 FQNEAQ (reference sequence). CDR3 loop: CASSSAQGFDTEAFF. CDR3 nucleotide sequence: TGTGCCAGCAGCTCCGCTCAGGGGTTTGACACTGAAGCTTTCTTT.

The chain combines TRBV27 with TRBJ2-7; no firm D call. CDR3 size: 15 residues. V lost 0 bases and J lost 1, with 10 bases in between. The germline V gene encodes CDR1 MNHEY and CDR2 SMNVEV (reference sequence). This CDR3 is CASSLSGLGSYEQYF. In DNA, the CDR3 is TGTGCCAGCAGTTTATCTGGTCTGGGATCCTACGAGCAGTACTTC.

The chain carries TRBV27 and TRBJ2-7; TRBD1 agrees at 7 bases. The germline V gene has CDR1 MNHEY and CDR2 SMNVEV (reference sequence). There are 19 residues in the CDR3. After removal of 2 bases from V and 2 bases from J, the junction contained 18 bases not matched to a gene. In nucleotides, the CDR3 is TGTGCCAGCAGTTTAAATGGGGACAGAGATGCTTTAAGCACCTACGAGCAGTACTTC. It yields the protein CASSLNGDRDALSTYEQYF.

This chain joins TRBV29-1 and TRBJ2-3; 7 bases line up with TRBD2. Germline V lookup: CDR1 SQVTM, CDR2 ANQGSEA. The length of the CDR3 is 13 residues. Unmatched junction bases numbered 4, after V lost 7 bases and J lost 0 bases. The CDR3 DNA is TGCAGCGGGTGGGGGGGTAGCACAGATACGCAGTATTTT. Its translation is CSGWGGSTDTQYF.

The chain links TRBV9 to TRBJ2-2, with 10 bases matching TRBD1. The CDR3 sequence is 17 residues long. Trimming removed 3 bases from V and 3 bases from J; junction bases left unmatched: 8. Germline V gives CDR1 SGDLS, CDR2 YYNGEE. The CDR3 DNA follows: TGTGCCAGCAGCGACGGAGGACAGGGGGTTTACACCGGGGAGCTGTTTTTT. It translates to CASSDGGQGVYTGELFF.